These 21 T cell receptor beta chains share one sample of origin, sequenced in a study of blood T cell repertoires in COVID-19. TCRdb's table, derived via immunoSEQ multiplex PCR, lists solely in-frame clones and lacks some. The sample lists about 430,000 clones, approximately 90% seen once, with around 0.95% in the top ten. The sample was PBMCs or T cells enriched from blood (not recorded which). These receptors were taken from a woman in her 30s with acute COVID-19.

This clone was detected once. V and J are TRBV2 and TRBJ2-2; D uncertain. Germline CDR1 is SNHLY and CDR2 is FYNNEI. There are 13 residues in the CDR3. With 2 bases removed from V and 5 bases from J, the gap between germline ends came to 6 bases. DNA for the CDR3: TGTGCCAGCAGTGAAAGAGAGACCGGGGAGCTGTTTTTT. Translated, it gives CASSERETGELFF.

The chain is built from TRBV19 and TRBJ1-4; no firm D call. Trimming shortened V by 7 bases and J by 5 bases, and 14 bases separated the two germline ends. The CDR3 has 14 amino acids. From germline, CDR1 is LNHDA and CDR2 SQIVND (reference sequence). The CDR3: CASTTNGGNEKLFF. The DNA of the CDR3 is TGTGCCAGTACCACCAACGGCGGCAATGAAAAACTGTTTTTT.

In its sample, this clone was seen a few times. The chain employs TRBV29-1 and TRBJ2-3; a possible D gene is TRBD2 (6 bases). From germline, CDR1 is SQVTM and CDR2 ANQGSEA. V was cut by 5 bases and J by 0 bases, with 9 bases left in between. This CDR3 has 13 amino acids. The CDR3 sequence is CSVLGLSTDTQYF. For the CDR3, the DNA is TGCAGCGTTTTGGGACTTAGCACAGATACGCAGTATTTT.

The rearrangement uses TRBV3-1 (or the pseudogene TRBV3-2) and TRBJ2-3, with D perhaps matching TRBD2 (5 bases). This CDR3 has 14 residues. Trimming left V 0 bases short and J 5 bases short, with 9 bases between. The germline gives CDR1 LGHDT, CDR2 YNNKEL (reference sequence). CDR3 in amino acids: CASSQDFGLDTQYF. CDR3 in DNA: TGTGCCAGCAGCCAAGATTTCGGACTAGATACGCAGTATTTT.

V is TRBV11-2 and J is TRBJ2-3; possible D gene TRBD1, 9 bases. The CDR3 is 17 amino acids. Germline CDR1 is SGHAT and CDR2 is FQNNGV. The V end lost 3 bases, the J end lost 1 base, and 17 bases lay between the germline ends. The CDR3 coding sequence is TGTGCCAGCAGCTTCCGGGGGGGGGACAGGGGCACAGATACGCAGTATTTT. Its translation is CASSFRGGDRGTDTQYF.

This rearrangement joins TRBV5-5 to TRBJ1-1; 9 nucleotides align to TRBD1. The CDR3 sequence is 15 residues long. With 4 bases clipped from V and 4 bases from J, the junction kept 8 bases outside the gene matches. CDR1 and CDR2 (germline): SGHKS, YYEKEE (reference sequence). CDR3 sequence reads: CASSGGWTGVTEAFF. The CDR3 DNA follows: TGTGCCAGCAGCGGCGGTTGGACAGGGGTCACTGAAGCTTTCTTT. Full variable domain (missing parts from reference TRBV5-5 and TRBJ1-1): DAGVTQSPTHLIKTRGQQVTLRCSPISGHKSVSWYQQVLGQGPQFIFQYYEKEERGRGNFPDRFSARQFPNYSSELNVNALLLGDSALYLCASSGGWTGVTEAFFGQGTRLTVV.

The chain joins TRBV2 to TRBJ1-3; D might be TRBD1 (5 bases). Trimming took off 6 bases at V and 0 bases at J, with 6 bases between the two ends. The CDR3 is 13 amino acids. Germline values: CDR1 SNHLY, CDR2 FYNNEI. CDR3 region: CASRQGSGNTIYF. The CDR3 coding sequence is TGTGCCAGCAGGCAGGGCTCTGGAAACACCATATATTTT. Drawing the rest from reference TRBV2 and TRBJ1-3, the complete variable domain is EPEVTQTPSHQVTQMGQEVILRCVPISNHLYFYWYRQILGQKVEFLVSFYNNEISEKSEIFDDQFSVERPDGSNFTLKIRSTKLEDSAMYFCASRQGSGNTIYFGEGSWLTVV.

Only one count was recorded for this clone. The rearrangement links TRBV18 to TRBJ2-5; 7 positions match TRBD1. The V gene's germline CDR1 is KGHSH and CDR2 LQKENI. The CDR3 totals 16 residues. The J segment lost 5 bases and the V segment lost 2 bases, leaving 11 bases of the junction unmatched. CDR3 DNA: TGTGCCAGCTCACCAGACCGGGACAGCATTTACGAGACCCAGTACTTC. Translation: CASSPDRDSIYETQYF.

This sequence joins TRBV6-5 and TRBJ1-5; no firm D call. The V gene lost 8 bases and the J gene lost 4 bases, with 15 bases spanning the gap. The CDR3 totals 14 residues. Germline CDR1 reads MNHEY; CDR2 reads SVGAGI. The CDR3 sequence: CASVNSGGNQPQHF. The CDR3 DNA reads TGTGCCAGCGTCAACTCGGGTGGGAATCAGCCCCAGCATTTT.

V and J are TRBV3-1 (or the pseudogene TRBV3-2) and TRBJ1-2, with 7 bases that match TRBD1. V shed 1 base, J shed 14 bases, and the junction held 10 bases outside the gene matches. CDR3 size: 13 residues. Germline CDR1 is LGHDT and CDR2 is YNNKEL (reference sequence). CDR3 sequence: CASSQAGQAMRTF. The CDR3 DNA reads TGTGCCAGCAGCCAAGCCGGACAGGCCATGAGGACCTTC.

The chain employs TRBV18 and TRBJ1-3; D is unresolved. Germline CDR1 and CDR2: KGHSH and LQKENI. V was trimmed by 2 bases and J by 0 bases, leaving 8 bases between them. This CDR3 contains 15 residues. CDR3: CASSPSHSSGNTIYF. In DNA form, the CDR3 reads TGTGCCAGCTCACCAAGCCACAGCTCTGGAAACACCATATATTTT.

This chain uses TRBV18 with TRBJ2-7, with D perhaps matching TRBD1 (5 bases). Trimming stripped 4 bases from V and 3 bases from J, with 10 bases between. The CDR3 contains 13 residues. Germline CDR1 and CDR2: KGHSH and LQKENI. The CDR3 bases are TGTGCCAGCTCACAAGGACAAAACTACGAGCAGTACTTC. Translation: CASSQGQNYEQYF. The full variable domain, its missing parts supplied by reference TRBV18 and TRBJ2-7, is NAGVMQNPRHLVRRRGQEARLRCSPMKGHSHVYWYRQLPEEGLKFMVYLQKENIIDESGMPKERFSAEFPKEGPSILRIQQVVRGDSAAYFCASSQGQNYEQYFGPGTRLTVT.

The chain combines TRBV9 with TRBJ2-1; 7 bases line up with TRBD1. Unmatched junction bases numbered 2, after V lost 3 bases and J lost 2 bases. The V gene's germline CDR1 is SGDLS and CDR2 YYNGEE. This CDR3 has 14 residues. Written as DNA, the CDR3 is TGTGCCAGCAGCGGACAGGGACCCTACAATGAGCAGTTCTTC. This gives the protein CASSGQGPYNEQFF.

This rearrangement joins TRBV19 to TRBJ2-3; the D gene is possibly TRBD2 (7 bases). The CDR3 loop spans 17 amino acids. Germline CDR1 reads LNHDA; CDR2 reads SQIVND (reference sequence). Between the trimmed V and J ends, which lost 4 bases and 2 bases, there was a span of 19 bases. CDR3 residues: CASSTNPRGGYTDTQYF. In DNA, the CDR3 is TGTGCCAGTAGTACGAACCCAAGGGGGGGGTACACAGATACGCAGTATTTT.

This clone has only one observation. The CDR3 region has the DNA TGTGCCAGCAGAAGACAGGGCAGCTCACCCCTCCACTTT. Encoded protein: CASRRQGSSPLHF. The chain uses TRBV6-5 and TRBJ1-6, with TRBD1 identical over 7 bases. Germline V gene data show CDR1 as MNHEY and CDR2 as SVGAGI. The CDR3 is made up of 13 amino acids. Losses at the gene ends were 6 bases for V and 10 bases for J; bases not matched to a gene: 6.

The chain carries TRBV27 and TRBJ1-2, with TRBD1 matching 9 bases. The length of the CDR3 is 15 residues. The V gene's germline CDR1 is MNHEY and CDR2 SMNVEV (reference sequence). V gave up 3 bases and J gave up 0 bases; unmatched junction bases: 2. This CDR3 is CASSFRDRANYGYTF. The CDR3 DNA follows: TGTGCCAGCAGTTTCCGGGACAGGGCTAACTATGGCTACACCTTC.

The J gene is TRBJ1-2, the V gene TRBV9; no clear D gene. Germline-derived CDR1 and CDR2 are SGDLS and YYNGEE. V was trimmed by 0 bases and J by 4 bases, leaving 10 bases between them. CDR3 size: 14 residues. The CDR3 region has the DNA TGTGCCAGCAGCGTAGATGGTAATAGCTATGGCTACACCTTC. This translates into CASSVDGNSYGYTF.

This rearrangement joins TRBV10-1 to TRBJ1-4; weak D call: TRBD1 (6 bases). The CDR3 extends over 15 amino acids. V was trimmed by 0 bases and J by 5 bases, leaving 10 bases between them. CDR1 WNHNN and CDR2 SYGVQD come from the germline V gene (reference sequence). The CDR3 protein is CASSESVDSNEKLFF. The CDR3 nucleotides are TGCGCCAGCAGTGAGTCGGTGGACAGCAATGAAAAACTGTTTTTT.

The chain has TRBV5-1 and TRBJ2-3, with 9 bases aligning to TRBD1. The CDR3 covers 15 residues. Germline assignment: CDR1 SGHRS and CDR2 YFSETQ. V dropped 0 bases and J dropped 1; count of bases not matched to a gene: 0. CDR3 residues: CASSLGQGGTDTQYF. The CDR3 DNA reads TGCGCCAGCAGCTTGGGACAGGGGGGCACAGATACGCAGTATTTT.

This rearrangement joins TRBV7-2 to TRBJ2-7; 7 bases fit TRBD1. The V gene end was trimmed by 1 base and the J gene end by 7 bases; junction bases not matched to a gene: 10. Germline CDR1 SGHTA, CDR2 FQGNSA. CDR3 length: 15 amino acids. For the CDR3, the DNA is TGTGCCAGCAGCTTAGGAGGCCAGGGGGAACGGGAGCAGTACTTC. This gives the protein CASSLGGQGEREQYF.

This chain joins TRBV15 and TRBJ2-1; 14 bases map to TRBD2. Germline CDR1 LNHNV, CDR2 YYDKDF (reference sequence). After removal of 5 bases from V and 7 bases from J, the junction contained 10 bases not matched to a gene. This CDR3 region has 17 residues. The CDR3 bases are TGTGCCACCAGCGACCGACTAGCGGGGGGGCGATGGAATGAGCAGTTCTTC. Amino acids: CATSDRLAGGRWNEQFF. Together with reference TRBV15 and TRBJ2-1, the CDR3 gives the full variable domain: DAMVIQNPRYQVTQFGKPVTLSCSQTLNHNVMYWYQQKSSQAPKLLFHYYDKDFNNEADTPDNFQSRRPNTSFCFLDIRSPGLGDTAMYLCATSDRLAGGRWNEQFFGPGTRLTVL.